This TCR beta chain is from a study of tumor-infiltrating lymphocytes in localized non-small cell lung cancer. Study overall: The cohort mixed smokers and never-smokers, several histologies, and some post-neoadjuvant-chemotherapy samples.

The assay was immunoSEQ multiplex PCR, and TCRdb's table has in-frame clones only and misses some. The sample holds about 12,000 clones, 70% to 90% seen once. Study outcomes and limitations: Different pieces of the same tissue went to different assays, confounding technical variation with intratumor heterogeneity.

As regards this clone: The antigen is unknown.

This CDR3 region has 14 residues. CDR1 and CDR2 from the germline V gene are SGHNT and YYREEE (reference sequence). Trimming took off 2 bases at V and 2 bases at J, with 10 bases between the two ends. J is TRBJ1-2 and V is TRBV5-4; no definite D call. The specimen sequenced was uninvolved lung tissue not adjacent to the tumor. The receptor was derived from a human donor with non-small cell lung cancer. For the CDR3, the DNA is TGTGCCAGCAGCTTAAAGGGTCAGAACTATGGCTACACCTTC. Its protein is CASSLKGQNYGYTF.